This paragraph covers one TCR beta chain sequence. The CDR3 totals 15 residues. Germline CDR1 is SGHTA and CDR2 is FQGNSA. PBMCs numbering at least 7 million were isolated per sample. This entry comes from a study of blood T cells in healthy people across ages. Primers used in a second PCR of about 6 to 11 cycles were a sample-barcoded 5' primer and a J-beta primer mix. Unique molecular identifiers of 12 random nucleotides labeled each cDNA. TCRdb reprocessed the 5' RACE reads with MiXCR, giving one entry per CDR3 protein. The sample gives over a million distinct CDR3 sequences, 20% to 25% of which show up once; around 0.75% is in the top ten. These data also formed part of another study, on T cells of mothers and their children. That source adds: The overlap seen between related mothers and children slightly exceeded that of unrelated pairs, though not significantly.

The source of this sequence is a girl aged 2 to 10 in good health. Sequenced material: blood. The chain employs TRBV7-2 and TRBJ2-5, with 9 bases that match TRBD2. The DNA end is more similar to TRBJ2-1, so the J call may be wrong. The CDR3 loop reads CASSLKAGGNNEQFF. CDR3 DNA: TGTGCCAGCAGCTTAAAAGCGGGAGGAAACAATGAGCAGTTCTTC.